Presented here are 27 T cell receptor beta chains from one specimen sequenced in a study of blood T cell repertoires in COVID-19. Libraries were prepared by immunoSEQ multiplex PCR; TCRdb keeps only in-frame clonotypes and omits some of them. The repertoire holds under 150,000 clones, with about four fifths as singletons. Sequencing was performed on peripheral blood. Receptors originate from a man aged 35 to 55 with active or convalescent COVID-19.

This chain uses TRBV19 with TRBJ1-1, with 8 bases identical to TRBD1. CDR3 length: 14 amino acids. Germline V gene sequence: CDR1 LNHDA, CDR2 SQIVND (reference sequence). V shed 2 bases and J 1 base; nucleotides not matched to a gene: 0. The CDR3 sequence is CASSITGGNTEAFF. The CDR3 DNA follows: TGTGCCAGTAGTATAACAGGGGGGAACACTGAAGCTTTCTTT.

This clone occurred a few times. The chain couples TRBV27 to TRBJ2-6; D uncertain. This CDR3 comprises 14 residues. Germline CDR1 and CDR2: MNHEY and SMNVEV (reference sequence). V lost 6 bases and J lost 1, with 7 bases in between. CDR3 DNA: TGTGCCAGCAGGTACAGATCTGGGGCCAACGTCCTGACTTTC. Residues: CASRYRSGANVLTF.

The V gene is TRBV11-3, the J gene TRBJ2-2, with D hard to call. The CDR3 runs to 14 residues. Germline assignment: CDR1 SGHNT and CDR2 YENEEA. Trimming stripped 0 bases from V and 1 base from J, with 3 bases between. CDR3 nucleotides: TGTGCCAGCAGCTTAGACAGGAACACCGGGGAGCTGTTTTTT. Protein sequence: CASSLDRNTGELFF.

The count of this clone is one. For the CDR3, the DNA is TGTGCCACCGGGACACCCGCTACAGATACGCAGTATTTT. This translates into CATGTPATDTQYF. V gene TRBV3-1 (or the pseudogene TRBV3-2) combines with J gene TRBJ2-3; a weak D match, TRBD1 (6 bases). Germline-derived CDR1 and CDR2 are LGHDT and YNNKEL (reference sequence). CDR3 length equals 13 residues. Trimming shortened V by 10 bases and J by 3 bases, and 14 bases separated the two germline ends.

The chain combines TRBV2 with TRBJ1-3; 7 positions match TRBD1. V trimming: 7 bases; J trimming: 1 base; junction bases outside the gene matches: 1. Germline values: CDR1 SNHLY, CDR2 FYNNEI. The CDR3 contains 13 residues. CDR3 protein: CASTQGSGNTIYF. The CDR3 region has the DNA TGTGCCAGCACACAGGGGTCTGGAAACACCATATATTTT.

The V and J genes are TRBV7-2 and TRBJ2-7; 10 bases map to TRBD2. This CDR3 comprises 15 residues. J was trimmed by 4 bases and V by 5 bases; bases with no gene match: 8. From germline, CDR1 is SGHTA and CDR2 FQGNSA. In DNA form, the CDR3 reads TGTGCCAGCAGCACGCAAGCGGGGGGGCGGTACGAGCAGTACTTC. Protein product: CASSTQAGGRYEQYF.

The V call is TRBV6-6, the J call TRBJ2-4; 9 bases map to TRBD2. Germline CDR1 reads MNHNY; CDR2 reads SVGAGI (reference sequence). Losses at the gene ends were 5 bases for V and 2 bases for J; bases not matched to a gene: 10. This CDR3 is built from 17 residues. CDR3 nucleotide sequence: TGTGCCAGCAGTCTCCAGGGGAGCGGGGGGTCCAAAAACATTCAGTACTTC. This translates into CASSLQGSGGSKNIQYF.

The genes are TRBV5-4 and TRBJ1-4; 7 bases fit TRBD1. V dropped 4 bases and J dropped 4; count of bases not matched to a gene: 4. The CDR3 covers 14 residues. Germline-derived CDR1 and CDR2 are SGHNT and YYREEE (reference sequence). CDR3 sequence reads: CASSITGVNEKLFF. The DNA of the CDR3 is TGTGCCAGCAGCATAACAGGGGTTAATGAAAAACTGTTTTTT. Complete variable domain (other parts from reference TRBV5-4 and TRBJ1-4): ETGVTQSPTHLIKTRGQQVTLRCSSQSGHNTVSWYQQALGQGPQFIFQYYREEENGRGNFPPRFSGLQFPNYSSELNVNALELDDSALYLCASSITGVNEKLFFGSGTQLSVL.

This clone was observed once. CDR3 DNA: TGTGCCAGCAGCTTAAGCGGGGGACCGGATACGCAGTATTTT. Its translation: CASSLSGGPDTQYF. This chain links TRBV7-3 with TRBJ2-3, with 7 bases that match TRBD2. This CDR3 is 14 amino acids long. Germline CDR1 reads SGHTA; CDR2 reads FQGTGA. After removal of 1 base from V and 6 bases from J, the junction contained 4 bases not matched to a gene.

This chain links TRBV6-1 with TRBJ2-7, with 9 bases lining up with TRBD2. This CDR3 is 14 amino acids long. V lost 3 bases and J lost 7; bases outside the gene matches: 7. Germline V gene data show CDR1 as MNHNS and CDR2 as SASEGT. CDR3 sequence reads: CASSDGGGAKEQYF. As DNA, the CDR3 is TGTGCCAGCAGTGACGGCGGGGGGGCCAAGGAGCAGTACTTC.

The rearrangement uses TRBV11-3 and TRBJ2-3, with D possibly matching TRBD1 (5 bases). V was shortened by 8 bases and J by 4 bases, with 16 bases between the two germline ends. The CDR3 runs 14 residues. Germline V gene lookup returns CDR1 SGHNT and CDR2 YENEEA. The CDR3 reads CASGANNAPDTQYF. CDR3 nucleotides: TGTGCCAGCGGGGCCAATAACGCACCAGATACGCAGTATTTT.

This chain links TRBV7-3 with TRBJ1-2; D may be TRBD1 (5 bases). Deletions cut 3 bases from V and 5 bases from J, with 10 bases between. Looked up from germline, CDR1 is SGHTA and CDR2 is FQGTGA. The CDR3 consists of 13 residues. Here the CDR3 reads CASSLGGNYGYTF. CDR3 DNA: TGTGCCAGCAGCTTGGGGGGAAATTATGGCTACACCTTC.

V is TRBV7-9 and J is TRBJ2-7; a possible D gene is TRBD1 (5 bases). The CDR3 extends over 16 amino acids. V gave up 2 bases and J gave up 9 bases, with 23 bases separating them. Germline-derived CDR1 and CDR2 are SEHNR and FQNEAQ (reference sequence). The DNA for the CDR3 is TGTGCCAGCAGCTTAATTGTCGGCCAGGGTCGCCCCGTGCAGTACTTC. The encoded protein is CASSLIVGQGRPVQYF.

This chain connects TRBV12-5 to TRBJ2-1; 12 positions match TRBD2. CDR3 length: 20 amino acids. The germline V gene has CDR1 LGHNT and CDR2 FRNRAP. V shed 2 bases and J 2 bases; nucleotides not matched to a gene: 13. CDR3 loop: CASGLTALGLAGTTYNEQFF. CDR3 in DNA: TGTGCTAGTGGTTTGACCGCGCTTGGACTAGCGGGGACAACCTACAATGAGCAGTTCTTC. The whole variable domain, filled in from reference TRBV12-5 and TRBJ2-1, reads DARVTQTPRHKVTEMGQEVTMRCQPILGHNTVFWYRQTMMQGLELLAYFRNRAPLDDSGMPKDRFSAEMPDATLATLKIQPSEPRDSAVYFCASGLTALGLAGTTYNEQFFGPGTRLTVL.

CDR3 region: CASSSGQGEAFF. CDR3 nucleotide sequence: TGTGCCAGCAGCTCAGGACAGGGTGAAGCTTTCTTT. The V call is TRBV7-3, the J call TRBJ1-1; TRBD1 matches 8 bases. The germline gives CDR1 SGHTA, CDR2 FQGTGA. This CDR3 comprises 12 residues. V gave up 4 bases and J gave up 7 bases; unmatched junction bases: 2.

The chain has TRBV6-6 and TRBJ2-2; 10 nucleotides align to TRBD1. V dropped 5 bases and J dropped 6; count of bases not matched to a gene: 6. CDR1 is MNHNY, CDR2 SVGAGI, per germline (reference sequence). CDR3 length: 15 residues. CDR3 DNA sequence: TGTGCCAGCAGTCCCAGAGGGACAGGGGCCGGGGAGCTGTTTTTT. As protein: CASSPRGTGAGELFF.

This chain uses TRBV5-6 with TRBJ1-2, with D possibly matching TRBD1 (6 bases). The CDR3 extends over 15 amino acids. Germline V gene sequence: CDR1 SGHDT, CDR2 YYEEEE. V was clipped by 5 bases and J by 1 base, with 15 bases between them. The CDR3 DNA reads TGTGCCAGCAGTTTGAGACAGGCCCTTAACTATGGCTACACCTTC. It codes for CASSLRQALNYGYTF.

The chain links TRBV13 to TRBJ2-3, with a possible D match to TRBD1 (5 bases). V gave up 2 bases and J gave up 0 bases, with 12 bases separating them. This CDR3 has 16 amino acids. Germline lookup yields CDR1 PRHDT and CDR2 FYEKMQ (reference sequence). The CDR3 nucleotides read TGTGCCAGCAGCTTAAGATTCGCAGGGAGCACAGATACGCAGTATTTT. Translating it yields CASSLRFAGSTDTQYF.

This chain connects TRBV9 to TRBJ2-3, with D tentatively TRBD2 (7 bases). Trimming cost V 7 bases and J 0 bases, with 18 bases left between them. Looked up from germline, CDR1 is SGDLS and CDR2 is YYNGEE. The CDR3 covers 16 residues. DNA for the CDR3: TGTGCCAGCGCCGCGAGGGGGGGGCTAAGCACAGATACGCAGTATTTT. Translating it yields CASAARGGLSTDTQYF.

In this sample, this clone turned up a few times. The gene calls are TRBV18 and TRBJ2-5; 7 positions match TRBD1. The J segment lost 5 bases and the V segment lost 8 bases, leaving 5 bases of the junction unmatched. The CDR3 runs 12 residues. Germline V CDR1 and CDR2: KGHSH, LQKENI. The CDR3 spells CASNRGSETQYF. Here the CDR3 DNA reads TGTGCCAGCAACAGGGGAAGCGAGACCCAGTACTTC.

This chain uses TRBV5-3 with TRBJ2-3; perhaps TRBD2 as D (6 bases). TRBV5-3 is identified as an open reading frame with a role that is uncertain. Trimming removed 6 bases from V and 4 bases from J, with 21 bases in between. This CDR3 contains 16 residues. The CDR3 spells CARIGVTLREADTQYF. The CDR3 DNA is TGTGCCAGAATAGGGGTTACCTTGAGGGAGGCAGATACGCAGTATTTT.

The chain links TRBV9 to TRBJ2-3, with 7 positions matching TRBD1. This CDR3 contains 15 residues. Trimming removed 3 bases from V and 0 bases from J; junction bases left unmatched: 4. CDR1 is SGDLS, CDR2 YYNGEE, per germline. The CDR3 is CASSGQGRSTDTQYF. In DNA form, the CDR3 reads TGTGCCAGCAGCGGACAGGGTCGTAGCACAGATACGCAGTATTTT.

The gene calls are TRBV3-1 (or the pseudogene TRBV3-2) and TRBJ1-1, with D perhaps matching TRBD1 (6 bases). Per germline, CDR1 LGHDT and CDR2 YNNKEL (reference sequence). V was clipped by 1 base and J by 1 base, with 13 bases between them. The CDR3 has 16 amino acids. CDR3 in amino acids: CASSQALGRGNTEAFF. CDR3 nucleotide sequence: TGTGCCAGCAGCCAAGCATTAGGCAGGGGGAACACTGAAGCTTTCTTT.

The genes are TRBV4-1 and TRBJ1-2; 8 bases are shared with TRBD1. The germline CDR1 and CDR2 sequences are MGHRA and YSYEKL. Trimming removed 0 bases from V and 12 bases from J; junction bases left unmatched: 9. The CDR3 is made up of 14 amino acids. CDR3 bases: TGCGCCAGCAGCCAAGAACATGGACAGGGTACCAACACCTTC. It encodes CASSQEHGQGTNTF.

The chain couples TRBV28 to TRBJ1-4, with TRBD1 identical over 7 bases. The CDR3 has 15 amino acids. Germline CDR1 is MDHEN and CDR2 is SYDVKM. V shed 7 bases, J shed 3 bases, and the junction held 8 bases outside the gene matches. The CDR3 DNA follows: TGTGCCAGCAACAGGGGAAGCACGGCTAATGAAAAACTGTTTTTT. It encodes CASNRGSTANEKLFF.

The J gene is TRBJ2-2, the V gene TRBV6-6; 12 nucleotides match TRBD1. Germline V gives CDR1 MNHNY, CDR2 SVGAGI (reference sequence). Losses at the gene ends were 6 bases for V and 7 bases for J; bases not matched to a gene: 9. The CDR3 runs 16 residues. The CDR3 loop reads CASRRPGQGAFGELFF. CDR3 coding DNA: TGTGCCAGCAGACGACCGGGACAGGGGGCTTTCGGGGAGCTGTTTTTT.

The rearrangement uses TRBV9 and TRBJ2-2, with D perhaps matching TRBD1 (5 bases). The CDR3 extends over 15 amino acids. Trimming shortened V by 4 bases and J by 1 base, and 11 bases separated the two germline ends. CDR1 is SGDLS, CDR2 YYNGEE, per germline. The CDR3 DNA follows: TGTGCCAGCAGCCCGCATCAGGGGAACACCGGGGAGCTGTTTTTT. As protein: CASSPHQGNTGELFF.